This T cell receptor (beta chain) was captured by sequencing in a study of blood T cell repertoires in COVID-19 (dated by TCRdb to about 2020). Regarding the research as a whole: Collaborator samples came from the United States, Italy and Spain and covered acute and convalescent phases of COVID-19. Sample metadata almost always included a de-identified subject ID, COVID-19 status, age in years and sex. Where available, HLA class I and class II types were taken from metadata supplied by the sample provider and were not determined by assay-based typing. Subjects who had been exposed to COVID-19, were actively infected with it, or had recovered from it provided the deeply sampled blood TCRbeta repertoires that made up the dataset. Samples were obtained from the ongoing ImmuneRACE study (first 160 participants) and from some 1,300 subjects provided by 6 global collaborators. The material from the prospective study consisted of cDNA or gDNA derived from T cells, B-cell-depleted T cells, or PBMCs. The repertoires were made available in a free public database intended to serve as a resource for research on the immune response to SARS-CoV-2.

The CDR3 contains 16 residues, cysteine and phenylalanine counted. Here the CDR3 DNA is all that survives: 48 bases in frame from base 1. Trimming takes 6 bases off V and 1 base off J; junction bases not matched to a gene: 8. The germline V gene specifies ENHRY as CDR1 and SYGVKD as CDR2. At one collaborating source in Seattle, patients were enrolled during active infection and were followed longitudinally through the course of disease. Each collaborating institution followed its own protocols to collect whole blood in K2EDTA tubes. For TCRbeta analysis, collaborators shipped samples in one of three forms: frozen whole blood, isolated PBMCs, or DNA extracted from either of those sample types. Broad study findings and their caveats: The amount of clinical and demographic metadata varied by source and participant and was provided uncurated.

The immunoSEQ Assay, a bias-controlled multiplex PCR, was used to amplify TCRbeta CDR3 regions from genomic DNA. The study's processing was this. Within the assay, amplification of reference gene primers was used to estimate how many nucleated cells each sample contained. To quantify the absolute abundance of each unique TCRbeta CDR3 rearrangement, sequence reads were collapsed and filtered. Productive Simpson clonality was computed per sample as the square root of Simpson's diversity index over productive rearrangements. The clones in this table, taken by TCRdb from immuneACCESS, are in-frame only. Not every clone is retained; where verified, under half of the shortfall comes from an unresolved V gene, and the cause of the rest is unknown. V, J and clone size derive from that table, while D and trimming were established from the DNA sequence. A total of approximately 180,000 clones appear in this sample, approximately 87% of them only once. The ten largest clones represent roughly 18% of the sample.

Comment on this clone: No cognate antigen has been identified for it. Base quality data are lacking; no much larger clone is found one base away.

The sequence was obtained from a person between 70 and 80 years old with COVID-19, enrolled during active disease. The rearrangement combines TRBV10-3 with TRBJ2-2, and TRBD1 aligns with 7 junction nucleotides. Sample: peripheral blood. The DNA sequence is TGTGCCATCAGGAAAACAGGGGCCGAGAACACCGGGGAGCTGTTTTTT. It specifies CAIRKTGAENTGELFF.